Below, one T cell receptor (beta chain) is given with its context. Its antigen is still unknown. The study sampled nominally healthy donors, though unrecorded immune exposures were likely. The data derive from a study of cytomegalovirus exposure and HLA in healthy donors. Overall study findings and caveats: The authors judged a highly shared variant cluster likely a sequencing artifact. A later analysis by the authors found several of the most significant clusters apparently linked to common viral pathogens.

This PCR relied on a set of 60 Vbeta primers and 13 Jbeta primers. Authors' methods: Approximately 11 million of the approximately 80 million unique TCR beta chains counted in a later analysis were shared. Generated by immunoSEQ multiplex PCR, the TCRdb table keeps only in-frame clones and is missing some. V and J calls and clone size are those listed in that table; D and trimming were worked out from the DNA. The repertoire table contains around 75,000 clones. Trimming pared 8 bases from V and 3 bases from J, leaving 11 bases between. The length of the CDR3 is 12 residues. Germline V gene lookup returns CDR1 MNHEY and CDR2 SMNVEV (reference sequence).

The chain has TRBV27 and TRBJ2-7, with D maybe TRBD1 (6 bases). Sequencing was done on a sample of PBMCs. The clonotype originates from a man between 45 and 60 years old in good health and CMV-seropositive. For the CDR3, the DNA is TGTGCCAGCCGGGACACAGACTACGAGCAGTACTTC. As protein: CASRDTDYEQYF.